The present TCR beta chain was sequenced within a study of T cell clusters in autoimmune cytopenias. Broader study findings: Clustering suggested that physiological T cell clusters were missing in primary autoimmune cytopenia patients.

About 37,500 genome equivalents of blood DNA were amplified for TRB. This CDR3 spans 13 amino acids. Germline CDR1 and CDR2: MNHEY and SVGEGT. To note about this clonotype: Its specificity is unknown.

TRB rearrangements were amplified by touch-down multiplex PCR with mixed TRB-A/B primers. TCRdb reprocessed the multiplex PCR reads, keeping one entry per CDR3 protein, no DNA. The listing records about 15,000 distinct CDR3 sequences. These data were also reused for a study on T cell repertoires in aging, cancer and after chemotherapy. That paper adds: In cancer patients, declining TCR diversity with age involved lost richness and lost evenness. Median generation probability rose over the chemotherapy interval in each cancer cohort, suggesting rebound thymic output.

The sequence was obtained from a human donor in good health. The specimen was peripheral blood. The genes are TRBV6-2 or TRBV6-3 and TRBJ1-5; the TCRdb call, TRBD1, lacks DNA for checking. CDR3 sequence: CASSYGGGQPQHF.